This T cell receptor beta chain was recovered during a study of shared clonotypes between healthy human individuals. For this clone: The target antigen is unknown.

Study-wide points: Compared with clonotypes that all four donors shared, non-shared clonotypes had lower generation probabilities.

Caucasian adults residing in Nashville, Tennessee made up all the donors. TCRdb's copy holds only in-frame clones and misses some; the assay was immunoSEQ multiplex PCR. The sample includes about 2 million clones, 95% of them seen just once. This clonotype was obtained from a young man in good health. Material: naive CD4+ T cells sorted from blood. Specified subset: CD45RA+ positively selected.

CDR3 sequence: CASIPSRGRGRTGELFF. Written as DNA, the CDR3 is TGTGCCAGCATTCCCTCACGGGGGCGGGGACGCACCGGGGAGCTGTTTTTT. The V call is TRBV28, the J call TRBJ2-2, with D tentatively TRBD1 or TRBD2 (6 bases each). In germline, CDR1 is MDHEN, CDR2 SYDVKM. V was shortened by 7 bases and J by 4 bases, with 22 bases between the two germline ends. The CDR3 contains 17 residues.